A selection of T cell receptor beta chains follows, all from one sample in a study of blood T cell repertoires in COVID-19. The data were produced by immunoSEQ multiplex PCR, yet TCRdb's version contains in-frame clones alone and is incomplete. The profile shows about 270,000 clones, about 81% of them singletons. Material for sequencing was peripheral blood. The receptors derive from a human donor with COVID-19, enrolled during active disease. The donor label of this sample is uncertain. Each CDR3 is given with its conserved first and last residue. Fields, in order: V gene, D gene, J gene, clone size, CDR3 DNA, CDR3 protein. The D gene is left open where the match is weak. Some rows have no size entry. The others give once, few or many, or a class for an expanded clone.

>TRBV7-9|NA|TRBJ2-1|once
TGTGCCAGCAGCTTTACGGGGTATGAGCAGTTCTTC
CASSFTGYEQFF
>TRBV7-8|NA|TRBJ1-1|NA
TGTGCCAGCAGCTTTACCAGGGGAATCGAAGCTTTCTTT
CASSFTRGIEAFF
>TRBV28|NA|TRBJ1-2|NA
TGTGCCAGCACCCCCCCCGCGGGATCTCATAACTATGGCTACACCTTC
CASTPPAGSHNYGYTF
>TRBV7-2|TRBD1|TRBJ1-4|NA
TGTGCCAGCAGCTTATACGGGACAGTGGAGGAAAAACTGTTTTTT
CASSLYGTVEEKLFF
>TRBV19|TRBD1|TRBJ1-5|NA
TGTGCCAGTAGTACGGTAGGGACAGGGGGAATTCAGCCCCAGCATTTT
CASSTVGTGGIQPQHF
>TRBV3-1/TRBV3-2|TRBD2|TRBJ2-1|once
TGTGCCAGCAGCCAAGAGCCCGGGGGACTAGGATACAATGAGCAGTTCTTC
CASSQEPGGLGYNEQFF
>TRBV5-4|NA|TRBJ2-3|NA
TGTGCCAGCAGCCTACAGGGCGGCACAGATACGCAGTATTTT
CASSLQGGTDTQYF
>TRBV5-4|NA|TRBJ2-2|NA
TGTGCCAGCAGCTTGGCCACGGGTCCCGGGGAGCTGTTTTTT
CASSLATGPGELFF
>TRBV29-1|NA|TRBJ1-1|NA
TGCAGCGCACTAACTAACACTGAAGCTTTCTTT
CSALTNTEAFF
>TRBV11-1|NA|TRBJ2-4|NA
TGTGCCAGCAGCTTAGTGTCGGGGGTGGGGAACATTCAGTACTTC
CASSLVSGVGNIQYF
>TRBV11-2|TRBD1|TRBJ1-1|NA
TGTGCCAGCAGCTTCGGAGGGGGCGATACTGAAGCTTTCTTT
CASSFGGGDTEAFF
>TRBV5-1|NA|TRBJ2-3|NA
TGCGCCAGCAGCCAGCGGCTAAGCACAGATACGCAGTATTTT
CASSQRLSTDTQYF
>TRBV30|NA|TRBJ2-3|NA
TGTGCCTGGAGTGTACGAGTAGATACGCAGTATTTT
CAWSVRVDTQYF
>TRBV28|NA|TRBJ1-5|NA
TGTGCCAGCAGTTTAGGGCAGGGTTTTCGTCAGCCCCAGCATTTT
CASSLGQGFRQPQHF
>TRBV19|TRBD2|TRBJ2-5|NA
TGTGCCAGTAGTATGGGGACTAGCGGGAGGGCCGAGACCCAGTACTTC
CASSMGTSGRAETQYF
>TRBV5-1|NA|TRBJ2-2|many
TGCGCCAGCAGCCTCTTGGAGAGGAACACCGGGGAGCTGTTTTTT
CASSLLERNTGELFF
>TRBV10-3|TRBD1|TRBJ2-2|NA
TGTGCCATCAGTGAGCCGGCAGGGGGTAACACCGGGGAGCTGTTTTTT
CAISEPAGGNTGELFF
>TRBV28|TRBD2|TRBJ2-1|NA
TGTGCCAGCAGTTCCCGAAGCGGGAATAGTGAGCAGTTCTTC
CASSSRSGNSEQFF
>TRBV2|NA|TRBJ2-3|NA
TGTGCCAGCAGGCCCCGCGGATCTATAGATACGCAGTATTTT
CASRPRGSIDTQYF
>TRBV3-1/TRBV3-2|NA|TRBJ1-2|NA
TGTGCCAGCACTTTCGAATCGGGGGGGTACTATGGCTACACCTTC
CASTFESGGYYGYTF
>TRBV4-1|TRBD1|TRBJ2-7|NA
TGCGCCAGCAGCCAAGCGGGGCAGGGGGCTTACGAGCAGTACTTC
CASSQAGQGAYEQYF
>TRBV5-8|TRBD1|TRBJ1-3|NA
TGTGCCAGCAGCTATCCAGAGACAGGGGGAAACACCATATATTTT
CASSYPETGGNTIYF
>TRBV6-2/TRBV6-3|NA|TRBJ2-7|once
TGTGCCAGCAGTTCGACTAGAGGTGGGCTCGAGCAGTACTTC
CASSSTRGGLEQYF
>TRBV5-4|NA|TRBJ2-4|NA
TGTGCCAGCAGCTTGAACCAGGGTGGAAGGGACATTCAGTACTTC
CASSLNQGGRDIQYF
>TRBV18|NA|TRBJ2-7|NA
TGTGCCAGCTCACCACCATCAGGGGGGCGCGAGCAGTACTTC
CASSPPSGGREQYF
>TRBV6-5|TRBD1|TRBJ1-1|NA
TGTGCCAGCACTACCTCGGACAGGACTGAAGCTTTCTTT
CASTTSDRTEAFF
>TRBV27|NA|TRBJ2-7|NA
TGTGCCACCGGAGGGCCCGTTGGCGAGCAGTACTTC
CATGGPVGEQYF
>TRBV6-5|TRBD2|TRBJ2-2|NA
TGTGCCAGTCGCGAACTAGCGACCGGGGAGCTGTTTTTT
CASRELATGELFF
>TRBV28|NA|TRBJ1-5|NA
TGTGTCAGCAGTTTACCCTCGGATCAGCCCCAGCATTTT
CVSSLPSDQPQHF
>TRBV7-9|TRBD2|TRBJ2-3|NA
TGTGCCAGCAGCCCTCCTAGCGGTCACACAGATACGCAGTATTTT
CASSPPSGHTDTQYF
>TRBV5-1|TRBD1|TRBJ1-6|NA
TGCGCCAGCAGCTTGGCCGGGACAGGGGATTCACCCCTCCACTTT
CASSLAGTGDSPLHF
>TRBV6-6|TRBD1|TRBJ1-5|NA
TGTGCCAGCCTCACAGGGGAAAGCAATCAGCCCCAGCATTTT
CASLTGESNQPQHF
>TRBV7-8|TRBD1|TRBJ2-5|NA
TGTGCCAGCAGCTTTACAGGGGGCAGGGAGACCCAGTACTTC
CASSFTGGRETQYF
>TRBV7-9|NA|TRBJ2-1|NA
TGTGCCAGCAGCTTAGCCAGACCCGCGGTTCCCTACAATGAGCAGTTCTTC
CASSLARPAVPYNEQFF
>TRBV4-1|NA|TRBJ2-5|once
TGCGCCAGCAGCCGGCAGGGTGGCGAGACCCAGTACTTC
CASSRQGGETQYF
>TRBV7-3|NA|TRBJ2-3|NA
TGTGCCAGCAGCTCCACTAGGGCAGATACGCAGTATTTT
CASSSTRADTQYF
>TRBV19|NA|TRBJ1-2|NA
TGTGCCAGTAGTATGGGATTGAACAGGGATAATGGCTACACCTTC
CASSMGLNRDNGYTF
>TRBV6-2/TRBV6-3|TRBD1|TRBJ1-2|NA
TGTGCCAGCAGTTACCTACCGGGACAGGGTGACGGCTACACCTTC
CASSYLPGQGDGYTF
>TRBV10-3|TRBD1|TRBJ2-1|once
TGTGCCATCAGCCCCGGGACAGCAACCTACAATGAGCAGTTCTTC
CAISPGTATYNEQFF
>TRBV29-1|TRBD2|TRBJ2-5|NA
TGCAGCGTCAGGACTAGCGGTGAGACCCAGTACTTC
CSVRTSGETQYF
>TRBV5-1|TRBD1|TRBJ2-1|NA
TGCGCCAGCAGCTTTGACAGGGCAACCTACAATGAGCAGTTCTTC
CASSFDRATYNEQFF
>TRBV6-4|TRBD1|TRBJ1-1|NA
TGTGCCAGCAGTGTGGGACAGGGGAACACTGAAGCTTTCTTT
CASSVGQGNTEAFF
>TRBV29-1|NA|TRBJ1-1|NA
TGCAGCGTAGGGACATCAAACACTGAAGCTTTCTTT
CSVGTSNTEAFF
>TRBV29-1|NA|TRBJ2-5|NA
TGCAGCGTTGAGGGCCAGGGAGAGACCCAGTACTTC
CSVEGQGETQYF
>TRBV15|NA|TRBJ1-5|NA
TGTGCCACCAGCAGAGCCCAGGGGAGCAATCAGCCCCAGCATTTT
CATSRAQGSNQPQHF
>TRBV4-3|NA|TRBJ1-3|NA
TGCGCCAGCAGCCAAAGCATATTCTCTGGAAACACCATATATTTT
CASSQSIFSGNTIYF
>TRBV6-6|NA|TRBJ2-5|NA
TGTGCCAGCAGTTACGGAGCGGAAGGGCACGAGACCCAGTACTTC
CASSYGAEGHETQYF
>TRBV30|TRBD1|TRBJ1-6|NA
TGTGCCTGGAGTCCGGGACAGGGAGATTCACCCCTCCACTTT
CAWSPGQGDSPLHF
>TRBV30|NA|TRBJ2-7|NA
TGTGCCTGGAGTGTTAGTTTCGAGCAGTACTTC
CAWSVSFEQYF
>TRBV9|TRBD1|TRBJ2-2|NA
TGTGCCAGCAGCGTAGGGGGACAGGGCTTGAACACCGGGGAGCTGTTTTTT
CASSVGGQGLNTGELFF
>TRBV2|TRBD1|TRBJ1-5|once
TGTGCCAGCAGTCCCCAGGGGGTTCAGCCCCAGCATTTT
CASSPQGVQPQHF
>TRBV5-1|NA|TRBJ2-3|few
TGCGCCAGCAGCTTAGGAGGGGGCACAGATACGCAGTATTTT
CASSLGGGTDTQYF
>TRBV5-1|NA|TRBJ1-4|once
TGCGCCAGCAGCTTGGACGGGTTTAGGACTAATGAAAAACTGTTTTTT
CASSLDGFRTNEKLFF
>TRBV29-1|NA|TRBJ2-3|NA
TGCAGCGCCGGACTCTCGGATACGCAGTATTTT
CSAGLSDTQYF
>TRBV2|NA|TRBJ1-2|NA
TGTGCCAGCAGTGGGGAGGGAGCCTACACCGCCTCCTTC
CASSGEGAYTASF
>TRBV7-8|TRBD1|TRBJ1-4|once
TGTGCCAGCAGCGCGCGACAGGGGGCGCGTGAAAAACTGTTTTTT
CASSARQGAREKLFF
>TRBV19|TRBD1|TRBJ1-1|NA
TGTGCCAGTAGTACCGCACAGGGGTCGAGGACTGAAGCTTTCTTT
CASSTAQGSRTEAFF
>TRBV28|NA|TRBJ2-7|NA
TGTGCCAGCATTCAGGCCGGGCGGGCCTCCTACGAGCAGTACTTC
CASIQAGRASYEQYF
>TRBV19|TRBD1|TRBJ1-1|NA
TGTGCCAGTAGTAGGAACAGGGGAGAGCTCAACACTGAAGCTTTCTTT
CASSRNRGELNTEAFF
>TRBV9|TRBD2|TRBJ2-1|NA
TGTGCCAGCAGCGTCCGAGCCGGGGGGGGCAGGGCAACCTACAATGAGCAGTTCTTC
CASSVRAGGGRATYNEQFF